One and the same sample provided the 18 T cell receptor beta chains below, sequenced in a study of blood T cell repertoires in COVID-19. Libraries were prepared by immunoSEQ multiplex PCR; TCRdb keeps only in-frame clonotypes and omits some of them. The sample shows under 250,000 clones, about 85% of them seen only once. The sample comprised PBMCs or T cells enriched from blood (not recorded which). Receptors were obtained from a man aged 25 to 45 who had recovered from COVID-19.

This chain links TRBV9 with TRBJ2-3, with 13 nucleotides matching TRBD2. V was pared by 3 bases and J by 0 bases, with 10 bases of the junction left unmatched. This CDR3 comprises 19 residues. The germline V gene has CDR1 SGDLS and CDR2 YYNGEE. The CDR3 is CASSGATSGGGKSTDTQYF. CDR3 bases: TGTGCCAGCAGCGGCGCTACTAGCGGGGGGGGAAAAAGCACAGATACGCAGTATTTT.

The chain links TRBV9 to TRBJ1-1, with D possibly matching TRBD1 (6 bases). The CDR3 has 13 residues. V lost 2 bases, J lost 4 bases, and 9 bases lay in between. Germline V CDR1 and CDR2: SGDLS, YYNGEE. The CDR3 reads CASSVDSSTEAFF. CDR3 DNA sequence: TGTGCCAGCAGCGTGGACAGTAGCACTGAAGCTTTCTTT.

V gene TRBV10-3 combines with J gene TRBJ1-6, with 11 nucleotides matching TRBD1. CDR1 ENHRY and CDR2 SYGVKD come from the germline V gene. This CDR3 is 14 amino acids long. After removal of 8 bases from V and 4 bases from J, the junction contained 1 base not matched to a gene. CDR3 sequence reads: CAIGQGAYNSPLHF. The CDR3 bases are TGTGCCATCGGACAGGGGGCTTATAATTCACCCCTCCACTTT.

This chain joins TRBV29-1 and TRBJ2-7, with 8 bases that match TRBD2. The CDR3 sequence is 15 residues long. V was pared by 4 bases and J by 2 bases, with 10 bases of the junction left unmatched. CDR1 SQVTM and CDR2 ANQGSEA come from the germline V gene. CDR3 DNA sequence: TGCAGCGTTGCGGTGGGACTAGTCACCGCCTACGAGCAGTACTTC. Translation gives CSVAVGLVTAYEQYF.

CDR3: CASSSISGANVLTF. The DNA of the CDR3 is TGCGCCAGCTCCTCTATCTCTGGGGCCAACGTCCTGACTTTC. The rearrangement joins TRBV10-2 to TRBJ2-6; D uncertain. The CDR3 is 14 residues long. The germline CDR1 and CDR2 sequences are WSHSY and SAAADI. Deletions cut 8 bases from V and 0 bases from J, with 8 bases between.

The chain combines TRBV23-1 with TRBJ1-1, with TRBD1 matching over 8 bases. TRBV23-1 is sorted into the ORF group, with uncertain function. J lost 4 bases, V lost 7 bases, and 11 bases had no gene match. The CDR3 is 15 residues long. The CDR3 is CASTQGAAGITEAFF. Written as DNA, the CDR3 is TGCGCCAGCACCCAGGGGGCAGCAGGTATCACTGAAGCTTTCTTT.

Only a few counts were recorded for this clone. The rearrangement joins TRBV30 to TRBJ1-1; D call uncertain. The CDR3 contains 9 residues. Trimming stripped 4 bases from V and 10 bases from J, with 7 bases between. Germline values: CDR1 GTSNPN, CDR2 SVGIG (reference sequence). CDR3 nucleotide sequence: TGTGCCTGGATGGAGGGAGCTTTCTTT. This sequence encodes CAWMEGAFF.

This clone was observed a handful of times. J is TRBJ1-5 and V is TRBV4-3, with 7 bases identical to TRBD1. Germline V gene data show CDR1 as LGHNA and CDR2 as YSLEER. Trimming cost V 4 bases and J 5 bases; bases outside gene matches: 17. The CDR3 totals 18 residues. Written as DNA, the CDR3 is TGCGCCAGCAGCCCCCTACTGGGCCAGGGGGAGATTTATCAGCCCCAGCATTTT. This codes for CASSPLLGQGEIYQPQHF.

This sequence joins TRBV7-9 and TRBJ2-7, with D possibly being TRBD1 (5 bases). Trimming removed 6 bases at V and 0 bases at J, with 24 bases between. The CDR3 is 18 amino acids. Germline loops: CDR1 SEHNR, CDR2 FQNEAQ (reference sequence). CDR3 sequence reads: CASSSWTRTTFSSYEQYF. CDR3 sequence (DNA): TGTGCCAGCAGTTCCTGGACACGAACTACCTTTAGCTCCTACGAGCAGTACTTC.

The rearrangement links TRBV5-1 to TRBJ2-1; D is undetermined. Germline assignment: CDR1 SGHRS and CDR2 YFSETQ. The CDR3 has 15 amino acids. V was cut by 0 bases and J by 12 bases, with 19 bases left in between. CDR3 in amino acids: CASSLELGKQFSQFF. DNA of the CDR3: TGCGCCAGCAGCTTGGAATTGGGTAAACAGTTTTCGCAGTTCTTC.

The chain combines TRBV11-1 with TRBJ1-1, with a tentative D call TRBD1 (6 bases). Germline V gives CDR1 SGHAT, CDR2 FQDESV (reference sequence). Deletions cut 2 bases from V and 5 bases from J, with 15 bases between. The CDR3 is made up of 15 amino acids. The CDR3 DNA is TGTGCCAGCAGCTTAACAGGGATTGGGATGACTGAAGCTTTCTTT. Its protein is CASSLTGIGMTEAFF.

The CDR3 loop reads CASSIQGIITMNTEAFF. CDR3 nucleotide sequence: TGTGCCAGCAGTATACAGGGAATAATAACAATGAACACTGAAGCTTTCTTT. V is TRBV6-2 or TRBV6-3 and J is TRBJ1-1, with D tentatively TRBD1 (6 bases). This CDR3 spans 17 amino acids. From germline, CDR1 is MNHEY and CDR2 SVGEGT. V lost 5 bases to trimming and J lost 0 bases, with 19 bases between them.

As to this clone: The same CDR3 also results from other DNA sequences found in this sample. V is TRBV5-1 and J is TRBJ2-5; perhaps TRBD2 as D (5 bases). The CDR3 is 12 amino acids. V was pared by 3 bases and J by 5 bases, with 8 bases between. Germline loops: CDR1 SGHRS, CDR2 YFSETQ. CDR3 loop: CASSSRGETQYF. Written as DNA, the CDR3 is TGCGCCAGCAGCTCGCGCGGGGAGACCCAGTACTTC. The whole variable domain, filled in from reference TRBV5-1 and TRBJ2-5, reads KAGVTQTPRYLIKTRGQQVTLSCSPISGHRSVSWYQQTPGQGLQFLFEYFSETQRNKGNFPGRFSGRQFSNSRSEMNVSTLELGDSALYLCASSSRGETQYFGPGTRLLVL.

CDR3 region: CASSARIGTTTDTQYF. The CDR3 nucleotides are TGTGCCAGCAGTGCCCGGATAGGGACTACCACAGATACGCAGTATTTT. The chain has TRBV6-4 and TRBJ2-3, with 7 bases matching TRBD2. Germline loops: CDR1 MRHNA, CDR2 SNTAGT. With 4 bases clipped from V and 2 bases from J, the junction kept 9 bases outside the gene matches. The CDR3 spans 16 residues.

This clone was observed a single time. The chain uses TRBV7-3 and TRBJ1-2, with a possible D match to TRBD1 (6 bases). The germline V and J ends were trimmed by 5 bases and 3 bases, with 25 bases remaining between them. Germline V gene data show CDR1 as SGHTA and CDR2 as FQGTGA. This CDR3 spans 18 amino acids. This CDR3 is CASSRRGRGETVDYGYTF. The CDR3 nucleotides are TGTGCCAGCAGCCGCCGAGGCAGGGGCGAGACCGTTGACTATGGCTACACCTTC.

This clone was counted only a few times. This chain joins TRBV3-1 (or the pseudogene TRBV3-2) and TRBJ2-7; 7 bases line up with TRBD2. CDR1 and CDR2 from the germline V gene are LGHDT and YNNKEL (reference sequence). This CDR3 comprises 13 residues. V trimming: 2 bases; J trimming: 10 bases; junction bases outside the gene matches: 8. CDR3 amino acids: CASSQKEGGIQYF. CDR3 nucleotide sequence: TGTGCCAGCAGCCAAAAAGAGGGAGGGATACAGTACTTC.

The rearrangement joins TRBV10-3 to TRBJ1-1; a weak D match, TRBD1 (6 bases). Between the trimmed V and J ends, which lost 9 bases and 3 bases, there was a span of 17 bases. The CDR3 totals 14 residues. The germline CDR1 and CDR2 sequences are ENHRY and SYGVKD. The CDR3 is CAITPGGPDTEAFF. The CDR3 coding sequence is TGTGCCATAACCCCGGGGGGCCCGGACACTGAAGCTTTCTTT.

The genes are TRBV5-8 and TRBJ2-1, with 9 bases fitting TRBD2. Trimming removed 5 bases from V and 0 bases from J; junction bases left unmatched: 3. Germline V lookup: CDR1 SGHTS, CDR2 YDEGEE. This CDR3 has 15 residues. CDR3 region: CASSFSGGSYNEQFF. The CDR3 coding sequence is TGTGCCAGCAGTTTTAGCGGGGGCTCCTACAATGAGCAGTTCTTC.